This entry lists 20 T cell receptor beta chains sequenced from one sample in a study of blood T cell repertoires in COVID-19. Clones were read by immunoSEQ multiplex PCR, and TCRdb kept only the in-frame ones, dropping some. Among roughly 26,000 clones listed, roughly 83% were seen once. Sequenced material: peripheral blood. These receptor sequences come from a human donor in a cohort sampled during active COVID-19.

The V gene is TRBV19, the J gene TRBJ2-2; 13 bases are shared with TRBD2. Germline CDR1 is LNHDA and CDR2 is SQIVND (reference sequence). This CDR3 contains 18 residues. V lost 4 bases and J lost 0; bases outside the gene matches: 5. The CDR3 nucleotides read TGTGCCAGTAGTACCTGGACTAGCGGGAGCACGAACACCGGGGAGCTGTTTTTT. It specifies CASSTWTSGSTNTGELFF.

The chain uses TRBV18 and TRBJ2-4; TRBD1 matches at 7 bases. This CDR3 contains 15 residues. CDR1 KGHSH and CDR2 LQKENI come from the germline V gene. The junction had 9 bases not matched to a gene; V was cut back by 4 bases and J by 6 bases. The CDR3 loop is CASSLHRGRGNIQYF. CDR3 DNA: TGTGCCAGCTCACTGCACAGGGGCCGGGGAAACATTCAGTACTTC.

Here the CDR3 reads CASRRPTSRQYF. The CDR3 DNA sequence: TGTGCCAGCAGGCGCCCTACGAGCCGCCAGTACTTC. The gene calls are TRBV6-5 and TRBJ2-7, with D unresolved. The CDR3 loop spans 12 amino acids. V dropped 6 bases and J dropped 10 bases, with 16 bases sitting between them. Germline V gene data show CDR1 as MNHEY and CDR2 as SVGAGI.

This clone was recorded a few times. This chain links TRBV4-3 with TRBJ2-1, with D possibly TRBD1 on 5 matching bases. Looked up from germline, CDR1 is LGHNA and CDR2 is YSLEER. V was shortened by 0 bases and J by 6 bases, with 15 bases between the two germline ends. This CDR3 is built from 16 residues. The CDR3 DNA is TGCGCCAGCAGCCAAGAAGGAGCACTTCAGGGCAATGAGCAGTTCTTC. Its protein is CASSQEGALQGNEQFF.

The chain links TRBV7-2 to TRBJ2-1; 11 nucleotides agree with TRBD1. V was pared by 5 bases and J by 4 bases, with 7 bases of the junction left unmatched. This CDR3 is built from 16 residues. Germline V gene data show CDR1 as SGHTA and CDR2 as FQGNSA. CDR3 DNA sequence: TGTGCCAGCAGCCTCCGGACAGGGGGCGCTTACAATGAGCAGTTCTTC. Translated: CASSLRTGGAYNEQFF. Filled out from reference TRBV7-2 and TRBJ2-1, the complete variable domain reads GAGVSQSPSNKVTEKGKDVELRCDPISGHTALYWYRQSLGQGLEFLIYFQGNSAPDKSGLPSDRFSAERTGGSVSTLTIQRTQQEDSAVYLCASSLRTGGAYNEQFFGPGTRLTVL.

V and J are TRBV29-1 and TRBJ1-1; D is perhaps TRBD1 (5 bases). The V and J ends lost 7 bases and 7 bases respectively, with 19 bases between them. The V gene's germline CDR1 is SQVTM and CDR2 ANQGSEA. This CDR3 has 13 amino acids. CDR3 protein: CSARAGQPYEAFF. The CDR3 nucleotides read TGCAGCGCCCGGGCAGGGCAACCGTATGAAGCTTTCTTT.

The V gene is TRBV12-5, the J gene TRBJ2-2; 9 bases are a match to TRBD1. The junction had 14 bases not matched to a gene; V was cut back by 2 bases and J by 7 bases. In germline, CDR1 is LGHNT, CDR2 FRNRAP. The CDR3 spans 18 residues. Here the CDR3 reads CASGLTTGQGPLGGELFF. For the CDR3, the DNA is TGTGCTAGTGGTTTGACCACCGGACAGGGGCCTCTGGGCGGGGAGCTGTTTTTT.

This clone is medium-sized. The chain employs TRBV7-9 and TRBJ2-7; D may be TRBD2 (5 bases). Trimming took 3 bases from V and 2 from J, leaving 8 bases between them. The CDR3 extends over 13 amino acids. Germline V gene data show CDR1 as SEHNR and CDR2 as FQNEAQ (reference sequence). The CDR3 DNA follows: TGTGCCAGCAGCTTTGAGGGTGCCTACGAGCAGTACTTC. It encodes CASSFEGAYEQYF.

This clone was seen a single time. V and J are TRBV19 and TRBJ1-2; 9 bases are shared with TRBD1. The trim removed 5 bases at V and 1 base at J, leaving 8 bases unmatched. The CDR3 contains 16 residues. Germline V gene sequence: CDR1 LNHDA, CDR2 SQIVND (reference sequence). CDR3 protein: CASSPRTGVGNYGYTF. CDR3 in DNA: TGTGCCAGTAGTCCACGGACAGGGGTTGGTAACTATGGCTACACCTTC.

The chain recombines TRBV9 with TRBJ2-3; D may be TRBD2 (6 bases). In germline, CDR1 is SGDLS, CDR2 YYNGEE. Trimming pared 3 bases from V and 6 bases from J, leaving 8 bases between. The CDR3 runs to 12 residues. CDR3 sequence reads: CASSAGGDTQYF. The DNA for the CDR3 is TGTGCCAGCAGCGCTGGGGGGGATACGCAGTATTTT.

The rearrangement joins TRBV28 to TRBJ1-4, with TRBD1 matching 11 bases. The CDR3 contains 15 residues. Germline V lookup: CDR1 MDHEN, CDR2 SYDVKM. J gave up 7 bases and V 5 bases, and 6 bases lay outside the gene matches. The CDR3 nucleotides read TGTGCCAGCAGTACCCTGGGACAGGGGGTTGAAAAACTGTTTTTT. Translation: CASSTLGQGVEKLFF.

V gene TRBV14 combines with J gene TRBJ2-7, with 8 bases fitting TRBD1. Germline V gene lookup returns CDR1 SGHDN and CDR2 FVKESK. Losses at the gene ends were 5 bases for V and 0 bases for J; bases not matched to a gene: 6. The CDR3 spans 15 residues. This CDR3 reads CASSFVQGASYEQYF. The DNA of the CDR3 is TGTGCCAGCAGCTTTGTGCAGGGGGCCTCCTACGAGCAGTACTTC.

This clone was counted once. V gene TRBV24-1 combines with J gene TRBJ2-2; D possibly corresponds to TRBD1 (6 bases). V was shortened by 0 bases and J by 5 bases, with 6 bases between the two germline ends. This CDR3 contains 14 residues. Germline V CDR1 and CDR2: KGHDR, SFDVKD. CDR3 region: CATSDLQGTGELFF. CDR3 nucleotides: TGTGCCACCAGTGATTTGCAGGGGACCGGGGAGCTGTTTTTT.

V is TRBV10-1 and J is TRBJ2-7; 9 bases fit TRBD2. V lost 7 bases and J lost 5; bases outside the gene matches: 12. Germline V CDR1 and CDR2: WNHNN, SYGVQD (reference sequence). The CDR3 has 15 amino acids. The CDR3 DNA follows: TGCGCCAGCAACGTAGCGGGAGCGGATCGCCACGAGCAGTACTTC. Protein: CASNVAGADRHEQYF.

The chain's CDR3 is CAIPLGLAGRGCEQYF. CDR3 coding DNA: TGTGCCATCCCCCTGGGACTAGCGGGCCGTGGTTGCGAGCAGTACTTC. The chain joins TRBV7-3 to TRBJ2-7; 12 nucleotides line up with TRBD2. Trimming removed 10 bases from V and 6 bases from J; junction bases left unmatched: 16. Germline V gene lookup returns CDR1 SGHTA and CDR2 FQGTGA. This CDR3 is built from 16 residues.

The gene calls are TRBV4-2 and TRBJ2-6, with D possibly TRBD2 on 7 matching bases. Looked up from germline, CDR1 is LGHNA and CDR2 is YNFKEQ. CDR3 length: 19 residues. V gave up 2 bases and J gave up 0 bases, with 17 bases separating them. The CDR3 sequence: CASSQSWAGADSGANVLTF. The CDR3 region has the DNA TGTGCCAGCAGCCAATCGTGGGCGGGGGCCGACTCTGGGGCCAACGTCCTGACTTTC.

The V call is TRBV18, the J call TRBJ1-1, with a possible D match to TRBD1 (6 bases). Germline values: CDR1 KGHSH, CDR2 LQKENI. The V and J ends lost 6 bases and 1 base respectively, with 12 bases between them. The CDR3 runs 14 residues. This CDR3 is CASSLKGQNTEAFF. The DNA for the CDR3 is TGTGCCAGCTCTCTTAAGGGACAGAACACTGAAGCTTTCTTT.

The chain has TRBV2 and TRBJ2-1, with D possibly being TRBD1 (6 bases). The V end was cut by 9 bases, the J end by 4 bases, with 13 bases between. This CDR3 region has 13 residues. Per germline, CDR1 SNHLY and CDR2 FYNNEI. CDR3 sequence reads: CASRQDAYNEQFF. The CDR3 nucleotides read TGTGCCAGTAGACAGGATGCTTACAATGAGCAGTTCTTC.

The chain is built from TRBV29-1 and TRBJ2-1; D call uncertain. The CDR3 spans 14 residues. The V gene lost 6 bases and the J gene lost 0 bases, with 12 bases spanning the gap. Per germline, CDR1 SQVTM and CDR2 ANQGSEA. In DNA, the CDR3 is TGCAGCGTAGCTCAGAGGAGCTCCTACAATGAGCAGTTCTTC. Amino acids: CSVAQRSSYNEQFF.

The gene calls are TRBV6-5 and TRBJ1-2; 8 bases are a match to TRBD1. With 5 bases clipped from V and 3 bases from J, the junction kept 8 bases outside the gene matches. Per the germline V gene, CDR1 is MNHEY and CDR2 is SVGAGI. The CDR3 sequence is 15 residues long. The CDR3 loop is CASSRQGRGDYGYTF. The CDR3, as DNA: TGTGCCAGCAGTCGACAGGGGCGAGGGGACTATGGCTACACCTTC.